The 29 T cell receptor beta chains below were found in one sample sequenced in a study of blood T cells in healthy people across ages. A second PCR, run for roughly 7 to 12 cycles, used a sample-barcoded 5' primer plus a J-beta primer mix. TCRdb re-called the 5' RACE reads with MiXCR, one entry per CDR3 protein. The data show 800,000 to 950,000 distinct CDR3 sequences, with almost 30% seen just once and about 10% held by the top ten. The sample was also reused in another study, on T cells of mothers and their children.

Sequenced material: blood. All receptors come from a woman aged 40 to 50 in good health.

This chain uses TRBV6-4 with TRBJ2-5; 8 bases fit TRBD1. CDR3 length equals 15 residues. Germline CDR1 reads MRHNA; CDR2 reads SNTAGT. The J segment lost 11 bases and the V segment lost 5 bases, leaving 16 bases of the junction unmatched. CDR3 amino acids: CASSSYGTGYNEQYF. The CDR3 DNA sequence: TGTGCCAGCAGTTCTTACGGGACAGGCTACAATGAGCAGTACTTC.

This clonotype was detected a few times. CDR3 in DNA: TGCGCCAGCAGCTTGGTGGGGGGGCGAGGACAAGAGACCCAGTACTTC. It codes for CASSLVGGRGQETQYF. This chain connects TRBV5-1 to TRBJ2-5, with TRBD2 as a possible D gene (7 bases). The germline V gene has CDR1 SGHRS and CDR2 YFSETQ. The V end lost 0 bases, the J end lost 2 bases, and 14 bases lay between the germline ends. The CDR3 totals 16 residues.

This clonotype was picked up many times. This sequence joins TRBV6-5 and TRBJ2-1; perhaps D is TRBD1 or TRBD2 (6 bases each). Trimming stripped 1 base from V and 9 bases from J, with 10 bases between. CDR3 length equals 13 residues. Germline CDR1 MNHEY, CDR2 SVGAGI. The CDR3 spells CASSYFWGAEQFF. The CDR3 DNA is TGTGCCAGCAGTTACTTTTGGGGGGCTGAGCAGTTCTTC.

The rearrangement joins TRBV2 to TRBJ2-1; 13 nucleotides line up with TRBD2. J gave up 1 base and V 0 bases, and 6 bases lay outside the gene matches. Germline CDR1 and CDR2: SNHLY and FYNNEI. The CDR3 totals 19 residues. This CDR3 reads CASSEAGLAGVLSYNEQFF. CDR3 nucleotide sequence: TGTGCCAGCAGTGAAGCCGGACTAGCGGGGGTACTGTCCTACAATGAGCAGTTCTTC.

The CDR3: CASSYSGRGRNQPQHF. The CDR3 region has the DNA TGTGCCAGCAGTTACTCGGGCAGGGGGCGCAATCAGCCCCAGCATTTT. The chain uses TRBV6-2 or TRBV6-3 and TRBJ1-5, with TRBD1 matching over 8 bases. The CDR3 covers 16 residues. After removal of 0 bases from V and 2 bases from J, the junction contained 3 bases not matched to a gene. CDR1 MNHEY and CDR2 SVGEGT come from the germline V gene.

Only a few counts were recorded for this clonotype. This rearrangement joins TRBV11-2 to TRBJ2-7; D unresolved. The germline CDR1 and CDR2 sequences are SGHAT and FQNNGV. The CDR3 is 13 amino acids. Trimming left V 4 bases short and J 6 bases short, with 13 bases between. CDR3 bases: TGTGCCAGCAGCTCAGAGTGGGAAATCGAGCAGTACTTC. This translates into CASSSEWEIEQYF.

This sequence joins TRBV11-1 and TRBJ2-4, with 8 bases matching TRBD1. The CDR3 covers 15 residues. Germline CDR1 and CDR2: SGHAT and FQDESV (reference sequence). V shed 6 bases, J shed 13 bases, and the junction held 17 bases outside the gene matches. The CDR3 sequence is CASRHQGASYNEQYF. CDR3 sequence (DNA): TGTGCCAGCAGGCACCAGGGGGCCTCCTACAATGAACAGTACTTC. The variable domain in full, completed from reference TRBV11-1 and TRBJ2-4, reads EAEVAQSPRYKITEKSQAVAFWCDPISGHATLYWYRQILGQGPELLVQFQDESVVDDSQLPKDRFSAERLKGVDSTLKIQPAELGDSAMYLCASRHQGASYNEQYFGAGTRLSVL.

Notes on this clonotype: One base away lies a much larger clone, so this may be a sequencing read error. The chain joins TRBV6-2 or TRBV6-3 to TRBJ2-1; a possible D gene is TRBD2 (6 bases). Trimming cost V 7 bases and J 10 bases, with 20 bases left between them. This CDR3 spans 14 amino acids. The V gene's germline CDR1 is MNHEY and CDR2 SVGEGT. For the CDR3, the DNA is TGTGCCAGCACTATAAGGGGAACGGACTACGAGCAGTTCTTC. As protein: CASTIRGTDYEQFF.

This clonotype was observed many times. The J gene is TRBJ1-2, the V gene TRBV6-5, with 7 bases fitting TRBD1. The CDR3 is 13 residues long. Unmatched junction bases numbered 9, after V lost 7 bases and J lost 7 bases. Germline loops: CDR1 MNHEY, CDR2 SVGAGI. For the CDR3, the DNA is TGTGCCAGCACCACGACAGGGTTTGGTGGCTACACCTTC. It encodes CASTTTGFGGYTF.

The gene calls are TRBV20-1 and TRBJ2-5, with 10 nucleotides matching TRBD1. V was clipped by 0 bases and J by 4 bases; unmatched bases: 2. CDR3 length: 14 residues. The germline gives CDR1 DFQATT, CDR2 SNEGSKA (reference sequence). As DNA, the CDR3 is TGCAGTGCTAGAGAGACAGGGGGCGGAGAGACCCAGTACTTC. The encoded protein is CSARETGGGETQYF.

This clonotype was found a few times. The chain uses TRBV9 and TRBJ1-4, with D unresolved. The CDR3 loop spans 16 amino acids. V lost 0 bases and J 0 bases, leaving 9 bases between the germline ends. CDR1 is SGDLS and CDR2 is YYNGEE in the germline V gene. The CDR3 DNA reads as TGTGCCAGCAGCGTAGAAGCTTTTGCAACTAATGAAAAACTGTTTTTT. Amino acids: CASSVEAFATNEKLFF. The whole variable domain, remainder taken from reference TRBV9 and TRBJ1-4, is DSGVTQTPKHLITATGQRVTLRCSPRSGDLSVYWYQQSLDQGLQFLIQYYNGEERAKGNILERFSAQQFPDLHSELNLSSLELGDSALYFCASSVEAFATNEKLFFGSGTQLSVL.

The CDR3 here is CASSLEVRARGYTF. In DNA, the CDR3 is TGCGCCAGCAGCTTGGAGGTTAGGGCTAGGGGCTACACCTTC. The V gene is TRBV5-1, the J gene TRBJ1-2; D remains ambiguous. V gave up 0 bases and J gave up 8 bases, with 14 bases separating them. The CDR3 is 14 residues long. Germline-derived CDR1 and CDR2 are SGHRS and YFSETQ.

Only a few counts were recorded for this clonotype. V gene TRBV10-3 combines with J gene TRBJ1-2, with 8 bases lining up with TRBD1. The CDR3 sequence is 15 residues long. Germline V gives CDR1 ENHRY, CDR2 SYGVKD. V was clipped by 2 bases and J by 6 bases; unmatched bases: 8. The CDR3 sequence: CAISEQGAVKDGYTF. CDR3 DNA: TGTGCCATCAGTGAGCAGGGGGCGGTGAAGGATGGCTACACCTTC.

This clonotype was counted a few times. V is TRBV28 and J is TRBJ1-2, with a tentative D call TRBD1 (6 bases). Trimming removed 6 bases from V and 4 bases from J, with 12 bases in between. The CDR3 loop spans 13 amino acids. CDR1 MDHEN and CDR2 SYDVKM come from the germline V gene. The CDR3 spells CASSYGQIYGYTF. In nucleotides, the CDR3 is TGTGCCAGCAGCTATGGACAGATCTATGGCTACACCTTC.

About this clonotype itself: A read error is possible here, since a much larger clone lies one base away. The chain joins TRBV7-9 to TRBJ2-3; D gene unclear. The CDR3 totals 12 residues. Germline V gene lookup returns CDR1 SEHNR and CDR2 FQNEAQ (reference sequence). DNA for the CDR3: TGTGCCAGCAGCTTGACTTCAGATGCGCAGTATTTT. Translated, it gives CASSLTSDAQYF.

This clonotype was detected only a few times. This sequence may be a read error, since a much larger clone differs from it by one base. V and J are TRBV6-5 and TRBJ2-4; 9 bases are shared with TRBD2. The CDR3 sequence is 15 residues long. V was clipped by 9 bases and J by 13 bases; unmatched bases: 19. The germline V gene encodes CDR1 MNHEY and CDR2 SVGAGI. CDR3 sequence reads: CASYGGRGGLNEQYF. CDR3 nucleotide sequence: TGTGCCAGTTACGGGGGGCGGGGGGGCCTCAATGAGCAGTACTTC.

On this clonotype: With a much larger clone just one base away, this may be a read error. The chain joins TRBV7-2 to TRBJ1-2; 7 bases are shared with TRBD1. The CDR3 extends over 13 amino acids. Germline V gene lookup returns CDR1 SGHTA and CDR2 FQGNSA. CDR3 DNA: TGTGCCAGCAGCCCCGGGACAGTCTATGACTACACCTTC. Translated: CASSPGTVYDYTF.

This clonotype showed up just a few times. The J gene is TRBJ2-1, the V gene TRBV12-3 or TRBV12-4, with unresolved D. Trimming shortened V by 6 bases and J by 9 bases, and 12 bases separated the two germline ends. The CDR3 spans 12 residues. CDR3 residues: CASRNKAAEQFF. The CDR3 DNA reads TGTGCCAGCAGGAACAAGGCGGCTGAGCAGTTCTTC.

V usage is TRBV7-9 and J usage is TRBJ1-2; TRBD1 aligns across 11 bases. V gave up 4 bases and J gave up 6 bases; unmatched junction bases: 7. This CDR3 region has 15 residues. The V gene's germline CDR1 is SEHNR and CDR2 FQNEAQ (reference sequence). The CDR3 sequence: CASSSGQGAHHGYTF. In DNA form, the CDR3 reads TGTGCCAGCAGCTCAGGACAGGGGGCCCACCATGGCTACACCTTC. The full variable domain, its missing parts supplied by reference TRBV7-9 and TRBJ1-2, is DTGVSQNPRHKITKRGQNVTFRCDPISEHNRLYWYRQTLGQGPEFLTYFQNEAQLEKSRLLSDRFSAERPKGSFSTLEIQRTEQGDSAMYLCASSSGQGAHHGYTFGSGTRLTVV.

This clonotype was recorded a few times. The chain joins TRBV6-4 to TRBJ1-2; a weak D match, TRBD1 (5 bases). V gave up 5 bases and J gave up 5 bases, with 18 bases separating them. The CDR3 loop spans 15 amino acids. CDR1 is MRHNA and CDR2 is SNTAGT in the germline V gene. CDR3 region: CASSKNPRDRYGYTF. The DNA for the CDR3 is TGTGCCAGCAGTAAAAACCCACGGGACCGGTATGGCTACACCTTC.

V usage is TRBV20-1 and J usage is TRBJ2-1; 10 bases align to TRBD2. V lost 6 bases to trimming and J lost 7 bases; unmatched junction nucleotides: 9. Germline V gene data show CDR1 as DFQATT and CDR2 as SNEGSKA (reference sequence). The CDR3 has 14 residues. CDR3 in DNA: TGCAGTGCCATAACTAGCGGGGTAGGAAATGAGCAGTTCTTC. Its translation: CSAITSGVGNEQFF.

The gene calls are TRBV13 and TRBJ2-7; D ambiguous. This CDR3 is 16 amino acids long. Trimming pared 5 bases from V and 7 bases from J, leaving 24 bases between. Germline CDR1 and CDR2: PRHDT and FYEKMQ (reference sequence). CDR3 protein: CASSLGAPSSYNEQYF. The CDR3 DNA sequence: TGTGCCAGCAGCCTGGGCGCGCCAAGCTCCTACAATGAGCAGTACTTC.

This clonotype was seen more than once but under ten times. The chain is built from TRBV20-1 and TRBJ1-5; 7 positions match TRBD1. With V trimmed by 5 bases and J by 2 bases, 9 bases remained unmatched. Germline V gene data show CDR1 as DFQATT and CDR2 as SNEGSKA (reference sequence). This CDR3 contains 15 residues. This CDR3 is CSASKGASGNQPQHF. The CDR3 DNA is TGCAGTGCTTCGAAGGGGGCATCGGGCAATCAGCCCCAGCATTTT.

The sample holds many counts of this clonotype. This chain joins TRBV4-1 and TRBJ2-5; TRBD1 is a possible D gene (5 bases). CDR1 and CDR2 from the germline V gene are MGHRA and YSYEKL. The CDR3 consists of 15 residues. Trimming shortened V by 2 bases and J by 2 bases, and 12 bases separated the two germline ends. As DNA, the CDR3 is TGCGCCAGCAGCCAATATCTCAGGGATCAAGAGACCCAGTACTTC. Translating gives CASSQYLRDQETQYF.

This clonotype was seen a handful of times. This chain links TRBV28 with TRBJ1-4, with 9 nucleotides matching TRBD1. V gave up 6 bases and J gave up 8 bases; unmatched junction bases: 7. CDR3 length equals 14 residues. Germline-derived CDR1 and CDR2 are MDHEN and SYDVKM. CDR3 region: CASRLQGAGEKLFF. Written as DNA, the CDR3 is TGTGCCAGCAGACTACAGGGGGCCGGAGAAAAACTGTTTTTT.

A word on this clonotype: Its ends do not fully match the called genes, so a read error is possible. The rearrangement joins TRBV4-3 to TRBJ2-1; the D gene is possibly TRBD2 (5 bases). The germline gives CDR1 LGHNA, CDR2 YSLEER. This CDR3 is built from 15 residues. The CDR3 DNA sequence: TGCGCCAGCAGCCAAGAGGACTGGTCCTTCAATGAGCAGTTCTTC. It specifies CASSQEDWSFNEQFF.

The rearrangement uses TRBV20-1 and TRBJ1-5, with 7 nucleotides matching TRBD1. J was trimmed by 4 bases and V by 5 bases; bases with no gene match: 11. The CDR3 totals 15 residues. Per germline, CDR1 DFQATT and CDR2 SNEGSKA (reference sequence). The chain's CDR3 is CSAPRDRRLNQPQHF. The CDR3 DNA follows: TGCAGTGCTCCACGGGACAGACGATTAAATCAGCCCCAGCATTTT.

CDR3 in DNA: TGCGCCAGCAGCCAAGAAGCGGCTCGCCCTGAGACCCAGTACTTC. Protein sequence: CASSQEAARPETQYF. J is TRBJ2-5 and V is TRBV4-3; a weak D match, TRBD2 (5 bases). Trimming removed 0 bases at V and 5 bases at J, with 13 bases between. The germline CDR1 and CDR2 sequences are LGHNA and YSLEER. The CDR3 totals 15 residues.

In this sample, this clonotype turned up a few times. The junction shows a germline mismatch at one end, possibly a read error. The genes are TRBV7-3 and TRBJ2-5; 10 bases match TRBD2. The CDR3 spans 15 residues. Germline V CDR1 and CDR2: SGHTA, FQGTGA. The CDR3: CTSSLLAGPQETQYF. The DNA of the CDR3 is TGTACCAGCAGCTTACTAGCGGGGCCTCAAGAGACCCAGTACTTC.